This T cell receptor beta chain was recorded in a study of T cell responses to AZD1222 COVID-19 vaccine. Profiling relied on immunoSEQ multiplex PCR, and the TCRdb table lists in-frame clones only, not all of them. The repertoire consists of around 110,000 clones, with around nine tenths occurring once and the leading ten covering around 1.7%. This CDR3 has 16 amino acids. V gave up 7 bases and J gave up 3 bases; unmatched junction bases: 13. Per germline, CDR1 ENHRY and CDR2 SYGVKD. Specimen: peripheral blood, collected on day 0 of AZD1222 vaccination. The V and J genes are TRBV10-3 and TRBJ2-3, with 7 nucleotides matching TRBD1. This receptor was obtained from an adult in good health. CDR3 residues: CAIKTGTAFSTDTQYF. The DNA for the CDR3 is TGTGCCATCAAGACCGGGACAGCGTTTAGTACAGATACGCAGTATTTT.